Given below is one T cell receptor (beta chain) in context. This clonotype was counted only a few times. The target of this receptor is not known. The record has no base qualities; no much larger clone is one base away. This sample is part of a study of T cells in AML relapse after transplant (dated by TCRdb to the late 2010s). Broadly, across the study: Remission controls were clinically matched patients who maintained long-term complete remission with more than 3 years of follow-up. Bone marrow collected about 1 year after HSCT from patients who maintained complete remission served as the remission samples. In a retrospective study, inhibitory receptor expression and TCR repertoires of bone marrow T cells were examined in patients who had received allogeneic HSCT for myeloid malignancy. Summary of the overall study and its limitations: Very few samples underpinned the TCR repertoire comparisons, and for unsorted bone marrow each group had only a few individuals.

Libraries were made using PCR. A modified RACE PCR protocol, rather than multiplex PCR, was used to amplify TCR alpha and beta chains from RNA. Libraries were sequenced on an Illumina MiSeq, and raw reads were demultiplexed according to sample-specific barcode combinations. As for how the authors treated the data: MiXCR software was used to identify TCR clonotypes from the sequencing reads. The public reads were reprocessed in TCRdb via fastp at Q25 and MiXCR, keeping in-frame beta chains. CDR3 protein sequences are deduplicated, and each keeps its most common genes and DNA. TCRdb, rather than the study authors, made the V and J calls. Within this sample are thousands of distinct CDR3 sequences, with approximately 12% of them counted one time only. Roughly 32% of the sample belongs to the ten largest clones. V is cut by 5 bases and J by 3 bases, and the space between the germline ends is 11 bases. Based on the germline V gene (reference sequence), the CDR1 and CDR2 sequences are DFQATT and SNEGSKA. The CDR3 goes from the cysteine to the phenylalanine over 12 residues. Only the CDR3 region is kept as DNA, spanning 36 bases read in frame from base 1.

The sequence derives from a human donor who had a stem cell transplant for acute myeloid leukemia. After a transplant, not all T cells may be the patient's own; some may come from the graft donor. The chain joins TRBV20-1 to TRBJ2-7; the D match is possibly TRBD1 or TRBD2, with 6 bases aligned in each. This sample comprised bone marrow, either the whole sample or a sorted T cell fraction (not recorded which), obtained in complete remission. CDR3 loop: CSAPRGVYEQYF. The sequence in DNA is TGCAGTGCTCCGAGGGGGGTCTACGAGCAGTACTTC.